The next 21 T cell receptor beta chains were all read from a single sample in a study of T cell changes during pregnancy in multiple sclerosis. TCRdb keeps only in-frame clones here, not all; method: immunoSEQ multiplex PCR. The sample includes 30,000 to 40,000 clones, roughly 89% of them seen just once. Sequencing used CD8+ T cells from peripheral blood mononuclear cells, obtained in the second trimester of pregnancy. The receptors originated from a female donor with multiple sclerosis, enrolled in a pregnancy study.

This rearrangement joins TRBV9 to TRBJ2-3, with D maybe TRBD2 (6 bases). Trimming took off 2 bases at V and 4 bases at J, with 17 bases between the two ends. Germline lookup yields CDR1 SGDLS and CDR2 YYNGEE. The length of the CDR3 is 16 residues. The CDR3 loop reads CASSVSAGDRADTQYF. In DNA, the CDR3 is TGTGCCAGCAGCGTTTCAGCGGGTGATCGGGCAGATACGCAGTATTTT.

The rearrangement links TRBV27 to TRBJ2-7, with 9 positions matching TRBD2. CDR3 length: 15 residues. Trimming at V came to 7 bases and at J to 2 bases, leaving 9 bases not matched to a gene. CDR1 and CDR2 from the germline V gene are MNHEY and SMNVEV (reference sequence). This chain's CDR3 is CASTGMGLAAYEQYF. The CDR3, as DNA: TGTGCCAGCACCGGAATGGGACTAGCCGCCTACGAGCAGTACTTC.

This chain connects TRBV4-1 to TRBJ1-2; 10 bases align to TRBD1. Per germline, CDR1 MGHRA and CDR2 YSYEKL. This CDR3 region has 14 residues. V was pared by 3 bases and J by 8 bases, with 6 bases of the junction left unmatched. This CDR3 is CASSHPDRGGGYTF. CDR3 sequence (DNA): TGCGCCAGCAGCCACCCGGACAGGGGGGGCGGCTACACCTTC.

This sequence joins TRBV5-6 and TRBJ2-2; D possibly corresponds to TRBD2 (6 bases). The CDR3 is 16 amino acids. The V gene lost 2 bases and the J gene lost 1 base, with 12 bases spanning the gap. Germline V gene data show CDR1 as SGHDT and CDR2 as YYEEEE. The DNA of the CDR3 is TGTGCCAGCAGCTTCGGGTACGGGGGGAACACCGGGGAGCTGTTTTTT. Encoded protein: CASSFGYGGNTGELFF.

The rearrangement links TRBV7-9 to TRBJ1-5; 9 bases fit TRBD1. CDR1 SEHNR and CDR2 FQNEAQ come from the germline V gene (reference sequence). V was pared by 5 bases and J by 3 bases, with 8 bases of the junction left unmatched. This CDR3 contains 16 residues. CDR3 DNA sequence: TGTGCCAGCAGCCACCGTGGGACAGGGCACAATCAGCCCCAGCATTTT. Encoded protein: CASSHRGTGHNQPQHF.

In this sample, this clone turned up a few times. This sequence joins TRBV6-1 and TRBJ2-1; 7 positions match TRBD1. The CDR3 spans 14 residues. The V gene end was trimmed by 3 bases and the J gene end by 3 bases; junction bases not matched to a gene: 2. CDR1 MNHNS and CDR2 SASEGT come from the germline V gene. DNA for the CDR3: TGTGCCAGCAGTGAGGGGGACAGCTACAATGAGCAGTTCTTC. It translates to CASSEGDSYNEQFF.

CDR3 sequence: CASSLILNNEQFF. The CDR3 region has the DNA TGTGCCAGCAGTTTGATACTTAACAATGAGCAGTTCTTC. The chain recombines TRBV28 with TRBJ2-1; D is undetermined. CDR1 and CDR2 from the germline V gene are MDHEN and SYDVKM. This CDR3 has 13 amino acids. The V end lost 3 bases, the J end lost 5 bases, and 8 bases lay between the germline ends.

V gene TRBV5-1 combines with J gene TRBJ2-5, with TRBD1 as a possible D gene (5 bases). CDR3 length: 14 amino acids. Looked up from germline, CDR1 is SGHRS and CDR2 is YFSETQ. V dropped 1 base and J dropped 2 bases, with 9 bases sitting between them. The CDR3 bases are TGCGCCAGCAGCTTGTCAGGGCGGCAAGAGACCCAGTACTTC. It translates to CASSLSGRQETQYF.

The rearrangement links TRBV6-5 to TRBJ2-3, with 7 bases aligning to TRBD1. V lost 4 bases to trimming and J lost 4 bases; unmatched junction nucleotides: 8. The CDR3 is 15 amino acids. CDR1 MNHEY and CDR2 SVGAGI come from the germline V gene. As DNA, the CDR3 is TGTGCCAGCAGTTCGACAGGGATTGGTGCAGATACGCAGTATTTT. As protein: CASSSTGIGADTQYF.

CDR3 sequence (DNA): TGTGCCAGCAGTTACGCGCGGGACCGGGCCCGCTATGGCTACACCTTC. This translates into CASSYARDRARYGYTF. V usage is TRBV6-6 and J usage is TRBJ1-2, with a weak D call TRBD1 (5 bases). This CDR3 comprises 16 residues. CDR1 is MNHNY and CDR2 is SVGAGI in the germline V gene (reference sequence). V was pared by 2 bases and J by 4 bases, with 17 bases between.

The genes are TRBV7-8 and TRBJ2-7; D gene ambiguous. This CDR3 comprises 12 residues. CDR1 is SGHVS, CDR2 FQNEAQ, per germline. The V end was cut by 2 bases, the J end by 4 bases, with 6 bases between. CDR3: CASSLPGYEQYF. CDR3 nucleotides: TGTGCCAGCAGCTTACCAGGATACGAGCAGTACTTC.

The chain combines TRBV7-9 with TRBJ1-3; 8 bases align to TRBD1. Unmatched junction bases numbered 9, after V lost 5 bases and J lost 15 bases. The germline CDR1 and CDR2 sequences are SEHNR and FQNEAQ (reference sequence). The CDR3 sequence is 12 residues long. As DNA, the CDR3 is TGTGCCAGCAGCAGAAAGACAGGGGCCGAATATTTT. Amino acid sequence: CASSRKTGAEYF.

CDR3 in DNA: TGTGCCAGCAGCTCGCCTAGCGGGAGGGGCACAGATACGCAGTATTTT. Its protein product is CASSSPSGRGTDTQYF. This chain joins TRBV7-2 and TRBJ2-3, with 12 bases identical to TRBD2. J gave up 1 base and V 4 bases, and 3 bases lay outside the gene matches. CDR3 length equals 16 residues. Germline CDR1 SGHTA, CDR2 FQGNSA.

V gene TRBV7-9 combines with J gene TRBJ2-1; D ambiguous. The CDR3 runs 12 residues. The V gene's germline CDR1 is SEHNR and CDR2 FQNEAQ (reference sequence). The germline V and J ends were trimmed by 3 bases and 3 bases, with 3 bases remaining between them. The CDR3 nucleotides are TGTGCCAGCAGCTTTTACTACAATGAGCAGTTCTTC. Translating gives CASSFYYNEQFF.

This sequence joins TRBV27 and TRBJ2-7; D perhaps matches TRBD2 (6 bases). The CDR3 covers 13 residues. Germline V CDR1 and CDR2: MNHEY, SMNVEV (reference sequence). Trimming removed 3 bases from V and 2 bases from J, with 8 bases in between. The CDR3 loop reads CASSFGRAYEQYF. The DNA for the CDR3 is TGTGCCAGCAGTTTCGGGAGAGCCTACGAGCAGTACTTC.

A word on this clone: The same CDR3 also results from other DNA sequences found in this sample. This rearrangement joins TRBV2 to TRBJ1-1; maybe TRBD1 (5 bases). CDR1 and CDR2 (germline): SNHLY, FYNNEI. V lost 6 bases and J 4 bases, leaving 6 bases between the germline ends. The CDR3 is made up of 11 amino acids. This CDR3 is CASRGGTEAFF. DNA for the CDR3: TGTGCCAGCAGGGGGGGCACTGAAGCTTTCTTT.

This chain connects TRBV30 to TRBJ1-4; 10 bases agree with TRBD1. The CDR3 is made up of 17 amino acids. Germline V CDR1 and CDR2: GTSNPN, SVGIG (reference sequence). V shed 2 bases, J shed 5 bases, and the junction held 11 bases outside the gene matches. The CDR3 region has the DNA TGTGCCTGGAGTCCCCGAGGACAGGGGGTTAGAAATGAAAAACTGTTTTTT. This sequence encodes CAWSPRGQGVRNEKLFF.

The chain links TRBV6-1 to TRBJ1-2; D gene unclear. Per germline, CDR1 MNHNS and CDR2 SASEGT. Trimming took off 2 bases at V and 4 bases at J, with 11 bases between the two ends. The CDR3 extends over 14 amino acids. In nucleotides, the CDR3 is TGTGCCAGCAGTGAAATCCGGTTACCCTATGGCTACACCTTC. This gives the protein CASSEIRLPYGYTF.

This clone has a handful of counts. The J gene is TRBJ2-2, the V gene TRBV5-3; 8 bases are a match to TRBD2. TRBV5-3 is filed as an ORF, its function uncertain. Trimming took 7 bases from V and 4 from J; bases not matched to a gene: 3. The CDR3 has 13 residues. The CDR3 loop reads CARRTSRTGELFF. The CDR3 DNA sequence: TGTGCCAGACGGACTAGCCGCACCGGGGAGCTGTTTTTT.

In nucleotides, the CDR3 is TGCAGCGTTGCCACAGGGGACGGTGAGCAGTTCTTC. Its protein is CSVATGDGEQFF. The chain links TRBV29-1 to TRBJ2-1; 7 positions match TRBD1. Germline V lookup: CDR1 SQVTM, CDR2 ANQGSEA. This CDR3 spans 12 amino acids. Trimming removed 4 bases from V and 9 bases from J; junction bases left unmatched: 6.

The V call is TRBV4-1, the J call TRBJ2-2; 8 bases are shared with TRBD2. Germline CDR1 MGHRA, CDR2 YSYEKL. V trimming: 4 bases; J trimming: 2 bases; junction bases outside the gene matches: 6. The CDR3 has 16 residues. CDR3 nucleotides: TGCGCCAGCAGCCGGTATAGCGGGGTTAACACCGGGGAGCTGTTTTTT. This translates into CASSRYSGVNTGELFF.